Below, 27 T cell receptor beta chains from the same sample are listed, as sequenced in a study of T cells in Graves' hyperthyroidism and ophthalmopathy. There were TCR beta CDR3 regions amplified from RNA transcripts. A set of HTBI primers served as the primers for a first-round RT-PCR of the TCR CDR3. TCRdb independently ran MiXCR on the multiplex PCR reads; one entry per CDR3 protein. The sample consists of 610,000 or so distinct CDR3 sequences, about 45% of them appearing once. Material: peripheral blood or thyroid tissue (not recorded which). Receptors were obtained from a woman aged 18-30 years with Graves' hyperthyroidism.

This clonotype was observed at least ten times. This sequence joins TRBV12-3 or TRBV12-4 and TRBJ1-6, with D tentatively TRBD1 (5 bases). V gave up 5 bases and J gave up 7 bases, with 12 bases separating them. This CDR3 spans 14 amino acids. The CDR3 DNA sequence: TGTGCCAGCAGTACCGGGACTAGCAATTCACCCCTCCACTTT. This gives the protein CASSTGTSNSPLHF.

The chain couples TRBV20-1 to TRBJ1-6; D is perhaps TRBD1 (5 bases). The CDR3 is made up of 15 amino acids. Germline V lookup: CDR1 DFQATT, CDR2 SNEGSKA (reference sequence). V shed 3 bases and J shed 8 bases, with 17 bases lying between them. The CDR3 DNA sequence: TGCAGTGCTAGCAGCCAGGGAGGTCGGGATTCACCCCTCCACTTT. Amino acids: CSASSQGGRDSPLHF.

The rearrangement uses TRBV10-3 and TRBJ1-2; D is ambiguous. With 0 bases removed from V and 7 bases from J, the gap between germline ends came to 3 bases. Per the germline V gene, CDR1 is ENHRY and CDR2 is SYGVKD. This CDR3 spans 11 amino acids. For the CDR3, the DNA is TGTGCCATCAGTGAGTCGGGTGGCTACACCTTC. Translating gives CAISESGGYTF.

The genes are TRBV7-6 and TRBJ1-2, with a possible D match to TRBD1 (6 bases). V was shortened by 5 bases and J by 7 bases, with 14 bases between the two germline ends. The length of the CDR3 is 13 residues. The germline V gene encodes CDR1 SGHVS and CDR2 FNYEAQ. The chain's CDR3 is CASSRGDAGGYTF. CDR3 in DNA: TGTGCCAGCAGCAGGGGGGACGCGGGTGGCTACACCTTC.

A word on this clonotype: A much larger clone sits a single nucleotide away, making a read error possible. This chain joins TRBV10-3 and TRBJ2-7, with D perhaps TRBD1 (5 bases). Trimming cost V 4 bases and J 9 bases, with 13 bases left between them. From germline, CDR1 is ENHRY and CDR2 SYGVKD. The CDR3 loop spans 12 amino acids. CDR3 sequence reads: CAISADINGQYF. The DNA of the CDR3 is TGTGCCATCAGTGCGGACATAAACGGGCAGTACTTC.

This clonotype was found many times. V usage is TRBV6-6 and J usage is TRBJ2-7, with 7 bases aligning to TRBD1. Trimming at V came to 6 bases and at J to 3 bases, leaving 5 bases not matched to a gene. Germline V gene sequence: CDR1 MNHNY, CDR2 SVGAGI (reference sequence). This CDR3 region has 13 residues. The CDR3 here is CASSERQGYEQYF. The CDR3 coding sequence is TGTGCCAGCAGCGAACGACAGGGCTACGAGCAGTACTTC.

V usage is TRBV29-1 and J usage is TRBJ1-2; 10 nucleotides match TRBD1. In germline, CDR1 is SQVTM, CDR2 ANQGSEA. The CDR3 is 11 residues long. CDR3 in DNA: TGCAGTTCGGGACAGGGGTATGGCTACACCTTC. Protein product: CSSGQGYGYTF.

The rearrangement joins TRBV5-1 to TRBJ2-2, with 9 bases matching TRBD1. The V segment lost 5 bases and the J segment 4 bases; nucleotides outside the gene matches: 21. CDR3 length: 20 amino acids. Germline CDR1 and CDR2: SGHRS and YFSETQ. The CDR3 DNA sequence: TGCGCCAGCAGACCACTTCCGGGACAGGGTCCTAGCGTGAGCACCGGGGAGCTGTTTTTT. Its translation: CASRPLPGQGPSVSTGELFF.

This clonotype came up many times. The J gene is TRBJ2-2, the V gene TRBV6-1, with D perhaps matching TRBD2 (5 bases). The CDR3 length is 14 residues. Germline V gene sequence: CDR1 MNHNS, CDR2 SASEGT. V gave up 7 bases and J gave up 4 bases, with 13 bases separating them. CDR3 DNA: TGTGCCAGCACCGAGGCCGCGGGCACCGGGGAGCTGTTTTTT. As protein: CASTEAAGTGELFF.

This chain links TRBV7-2 with TRBJ2-5; D is unclear. This CDR3 is 12 amino acids long. Germline-derived CDR1 and CDR2 are SGHTA and FQGNSA. DNA of the CDR3: TGTGCTAGACTCCCGTACCAAGAGACCCAGTACTTC. This encodes CARLPYQETQYF.

The gene calls are TRBV29-1 and TRBJ2-5; D possibly matches TRBD1 or TRBD2 (5 bases each). CDR3 length equals 15 residues. V lost 8 bases to trimming and J lost 0 bases, with 19 bases between them. CDR1 and CDR2 from the germline V gene are SQVTM and ANQGSEA. The CDR3 DNA sequence: TGCAGCACCCCCGGAGGACATTCGTACCAAGAGACCCAGTACTTC. Translated: CSTPGGHSYQETQYF.

This clonotype was counted ten times or more. The chain employs TRBV6-2 or TRBV6-3 and TRBJ2-2; D uncertain. Germline V gives CDR1 MNHEY, CDR2 SVGEGT. The V end was cut by 2 bases, the J end by 1 base, with 8 bases between. The CDR3 is made up of 15 amino acids. This chain's CDR3 is CASSYGDQNTGELFF. The CDR3, as DNA: TGTGCCAGCAGTTACGGCGACCAGAACACCGGGGAGCTGTTTTTT.

There are many counts of this clonotype. The CDR3 region is CASSLVGGTANTGELFF. The CDR3 nucleotides are TGTGCCAGCAGCTTAGTGGGTGGAACCGCGAACACCGGGGAGCTGTTTTTT. This chain connects TRBV7-6 to TRBJ2-2; D not certain. With 1 base removed from V and 0 bases from J, the gap between germline ends came to 12 bases. CDR1 is SGHVS and CDR2 is FNYEAQ in the germline V gene. The CDR3 spans 17 residues.

This clonotype occurred many times. V and J are TRBV4-1 and TRBJ2-7; maybe TRBD1 (6 bases). V was pared by 0 bases and J by 3 bases, with 12 bases between. From germline, CDR1 is MGHRA and CDR2 YSYEKL. The CDR3 covers 15 residues. The chain's CDR3 is CASSQDRGSNYEQYF. The CDR3 nucleotides read TGCGCCAGCAGCCAAGATAGGGGGTCCAACTACGAGCAGTACTTC.

This clonotype was seen many times. The chain links TRBV29-1 to TRBJ2-3; the D gene is possibly TRBD2 (6 bases). Germline CDR1 reads SQVTM; CDR2 reads ANQGSEA. The V end lost 1 base, the J end lost 7 bases, and 18 bases lay between the germline ends. The CDR3 is made up of 15 amino acids. This CDR3 is CSVEGPAEGENTQYF. CDR3 DNA: TGCAGCGTTGAAGGGCCAGCGGAGGGTGAGAATACGCAGTATTTT.

In the case of this clonotype: The junction does not match germline at one end; this may be a read error. The chain combines TRBV11-2 with TRBJ2-2; 9 nucleotides match TRBD1. In germline, CDR1 is SGHAT, CDR2 FQNNGV. CDR3 length: 15 amino acids. CDR3 DNA: TGTGCCAGCAGCACGACACAGGGGGCGACCGGGGAGCTGTACTTC. Encoded protein: CASSTTQGATGELYF.

The V and J genes are TRBV12-3 or TRBV12-4 and TRBJ2-3; TRBD1 aligns across 7 bases. The V gene end was trimmed by 7 bases and the J gene end by 6 bases; junction bases not matched to a gene: 16. CDR3 length equals 16 residues. CDR3 sequence reads: CASTLGDSGFEDTQYF. The CDR3 nucleotides read TGTGCCAGCACCCTTGGGGACAGTGGGTTCGAGGATACGCAGTATTTT.

There are many counts of this clonotype. The V gene is TRBV7-2, the J gene TRBJ1-5; weak D call: TRBD1 (5 bases). CDR1 and CDR2 from the germline V gene are SGHTA and FQGNSA. V lost 2 bases, J lost 1 base, and 12 bases lay in between. This CDR3 spans 16 amino acids. The CDR3 here is CASSLKTGGSNQPQHF. Here the CDR3 DNA reads TGTGCCAGCAGCTTAAAGACGGGGGGGAGCAATCAGCCCCAGCATTTT.

The chain recombines TRBV2 with TRBJ1-5; D call uncertain. V was cut by 7 bases and J by 13 bases, with 11 bases left in between. CDR3 length equals 10 residues. CDR1 is SNHLY, CDR2 FYNNEI, per germline. The CDR3 spells CASTPHTQHF. The CDR3 DNA reads TGTGCCAGCACCCCTCATACGCAGCATTTT.

The sample holds many counts of this clonotype. The chain employs TRBV5-6 and TRBJ1-1; the D gene is possibly TRBD1 (6 bases). Deletions cut 5 bases from V and 11 bases from J, with 22 bases between. Germline values: CDR1 SGHDT, CDR2 YYEEEE. The CDR3 is made up of 14 amino acids. CDR3 sequence reads: CASSLPGQPDDAFF. CDR3 in DNA: TGTGCCAGCAGTCTGCCCGGACAGCCGGACGATGCTTTCTTT.

This clonotype has only one observation. The rearrangement joins TRBV7-6 to TRBJ2-1; D uncertain. Trimming pared 7 bases from V and 0 bases from J, leaving 13 bases between. Germline loops: CDR1 SGHVS, CDR2 FNYEAQ. The CDR3 spans 15 residues. CDR3: CASTNTAYSYNEQFF. CDR3 DNA sequence: TGTGCCAGCACGAATACAGCGTACTCCTACAATGAGCAGTTCTTC.

This clonotype was counted many times. The rearrangement joins TRBV5-8 to TRBJ1-1; D is ambiguous. The CDR3 spans 13 residues. CDR1 is SGHTS, CDR2 YDEGEE, per germline. V lost 3 bases and J lost 1, with 7 bases in between. The CDR3 nucleotides read TGTGCCAGCAGCTCGCCGGGGAACACTGAAGCTTTCTTT. As protein: CASSSPGNTEAFF.

This clonotype was recorded many times. The chain joins TRBV7-3 to TRBJ2-7; D not resolved. Trimming shortened V by 3 bases and J by 2 bases, and 14 bases separated the two germline ends. This CDR3 has 15 amino acids. Germline V gene data show CDR1 as SGHTA and CDR2 as FQGTGA. The CDR3 here is CASSFSYGSAYEQYF. CDR3 bases: TGTGCCAGCAGCTTCTCCTACGGGTCAGCCTACGAGCAGTACTTC.

This clonotype was recorded at least ten times. This chain uses TRBV5-8 with TRBJ1-2, with no clear D. V was cut by 4 bases and J by 8 bases, with 15 bases left in between. The CDR3 runs 13 residues. Germline loops: CDR1 SGHTS, CDR2 YDEGEE. CDR3 nucleotide sequence: TGTGCCAGCAGCCCCGGCGGGTTGGACGGCTACACCTTC. Translated, it gives CASSPGGLDGYTF.

In this sample, this clonotype turned up many times. The chain uses TRBV3-1 and TRBJ2-7, with 7 bases matching TRBD2. Trimming took 4 bases from V and 5 from J; bases not matched to a gene: 8. The CDR3 sequence is 14 residues long. Germline assignment: CDR1 LGHDT and CDR2 YNNKEL (reference sequence). In DNA form, the CDR3 reads TGTGCCAGCAGCCCCTGGACTAGTTGGCACGAGCAGTACTTC. Translation: CASSPWTSWHEQYF.

The chain carries TRBV12-3 or TRBV12-4 and TRBJ1-2, with TRBD1 matching over 8 bases. The length of the CDR3 is 16 residues. J was trimmed by 7 bases and V by 5 bases; bases with no gene match: 15. CDR3 in DNA: TGTGCCAGCAGTCCGACAGGGGTTATCGGGGACTTTGGCTACACCTTC. It encodes CASSPTGVIGDFGYTF.

This clonotype was counted many times. The chain couples TRBV15 to TRBJ2-7; 7 bases are shared with TRBD2. The ends lost 3 bases at V and 4 bases at J; junction bases unmatched: 9. Germline CDR1 and CDR2: LNHNV and YYDKDF (reference sequence). This CDR3 has 15 residues. The CDR3: CATSRTRGGEYEQYF. The CDR3 DNA reads as TGTGCCACCAGCAGGACCCGGGGAGGGGAGTACGAGCAGTACTTC.